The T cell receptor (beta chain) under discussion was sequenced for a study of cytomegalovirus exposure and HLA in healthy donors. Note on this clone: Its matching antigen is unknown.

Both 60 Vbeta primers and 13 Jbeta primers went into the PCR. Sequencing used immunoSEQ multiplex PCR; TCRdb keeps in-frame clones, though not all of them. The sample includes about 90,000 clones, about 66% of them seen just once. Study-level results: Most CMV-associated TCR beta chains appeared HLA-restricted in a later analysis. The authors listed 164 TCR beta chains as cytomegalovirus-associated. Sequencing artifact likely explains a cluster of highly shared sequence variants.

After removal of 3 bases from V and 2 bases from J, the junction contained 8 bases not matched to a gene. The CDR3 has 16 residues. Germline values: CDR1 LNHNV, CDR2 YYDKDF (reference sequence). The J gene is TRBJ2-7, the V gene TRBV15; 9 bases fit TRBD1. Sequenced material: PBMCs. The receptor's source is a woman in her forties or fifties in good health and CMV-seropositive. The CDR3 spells CATSRTRTGATYEQYF. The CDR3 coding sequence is TGTGCCACCAGCAGGACTAGGACAGGGGCTACCTACGAGCAGTACTTC.